The 9 T cell receptor beta chains below all came from one sample that was sequenced in a study of siplizumab effects on memory and regulatory T cells (dated 2019 in TCRdb). Receptor amplification or capture employed the immunoSEQ multiplex PCR assay. Not all clones reach the TCRdb copy of this immuneACCESS table, which keeps in-frame sequences only. Checked studies attribute under half of the gap to unresolved V genes and leave the rest unexplained. The sample table records around 99,000 clones; just over 90% of these occur just once. The ten biggest clones cover about 0.7% of the sample. The sample was Tregs sorted from blood. The receptors were sampled from a human donor in good health.

This chain uses TRBV6-5 with TRBJ1-4; D may be TRBD1 (5 bases). The CDR3 runs to 15 residues. V shed 5 bases and J shed 0 bases, with 10 bases lying between them. The germline V gene has CDR1 MNHEY and CDR2 SVGAGI. CDR3 nucleotide sequence: TGTGCCAGCAGTACAGGCGTAGCAACTAATGAAAAACTGTTTTTT. This codes for CASSTGVATNEKLFF.

The gene calls are TRBV19 and TRBJ2-3; TRBD2 matches 7 bases. Germline trimming cut 3 bases from V and 2 bases from J; bases unmatched to any gene: 17. The CDR3 is made up of 19 amino acids. Germline CDR1 is LNHDA and CDR2 is SQIVND (reference sequence). As DNA, the CDR3 is TGTGCCAGTAGTATTACAACGGCATACAGCGGGACTTTCACAGATACGCAGTATTTT. It specifies CASSITTAYSGTFTDTQYF.

The rearrangement uses TRBV7-3 and TRBJ2-2; D gene uncertain. The CDR3 runs 13 residues. CDR1 and CDR2 from the germline V gene are SGHTA and FQGTGA. V was shortened by 4 bases and J by 6 bases, with 9 bases between the two germline ends. CDR3 sequence reads: CASSSQGPGELFF. CDR3 coding DNA: TGTGCCAGCAGCTCACAAGGACCCGGGGAGCTGTTTTTT.

The chain links TRBV6-5 to TRBJ1-3; no firm D call. Between the trimmed V and J ends, which lost 2 bases and 0 bases, there was a span of 5 bases. CDR1 and CDR2 from the germline V gene are MNHEY and SVGAGI. CDR3 size: 14 residues. CDR3 nucleotide sequence: TGTGCCAGCAGTTACGCAGGCTCTGGAAACACCATATATTTT. Protein: CASSYAGSGNTIYF.

The chain employs TRBV19 and TRBJ2-1, with no clear D. The CDR3 runs 12 residues. Germline CDR1 is LNHDA and CDR2 is SQIVND (reference sequence). The germline V and J ends were trimmed by 3 bases and 4 bases, with 4 bases remaining between them. CDR3 amino acids: CASSMSYNEQFF. CDR3 nucleotide sequence: TGTGCCAGTAGTATGTCGTACAATGAGCAGTTCTTC. The full variable domain, its missing parts supplied by reference TRBV19 and TRBJ2-1, is DGGITQSPKYLFRKEGQNVTLSCEQNLNHDAMYWYRQDPGQGLRLIYYSQIVNDFQKGDIAEGYSVSREKKESFPLTVTSAQKNPTAFYLCASSMSYNEQFFGPGTRLTVL.

The genes are TRBV6-5 and TRBJ2-3; the D gene is possibly TRBD1 (6 bases). The CDR3 is made up of 15 amino acids. Trimming stripped 6 bases from V and 0 bases from J, with 13 bases between. Germline CDR1 and CDR2: MNHEY and SVGAGI. The DNA of the CDR3 is TGTGCCAGCAGGGGGGCTCTGACTAGCACAGATACGCAGTATTTT. Translated, it gives CASRGALTSTDTQYF.

The rearrangement uses TRBV7-9 and TRBJ2-2; 10 positions agree with TRBD1. The length of the CDR3 is 16 residues. Germline V gives CDR1 SEHNR, CDR2 FQNEAQ (reference sequence). The trim removed 5 bases at V and 5 bases at J, leaving 8 bases unmatched. The CDR3 coding sequence is TGTGCCAGCAGCCCGAGAGGGACAGGGGAAACCGGGGAGCTGTTTTTT. Its protein is CASSPRGTGETGELFF.

The rearrangement uses TRBV6-1 and TRBJ2-7, with 7 bases that match TRBD1. Germline V gene data show CDR1 as MNHNS and CDR2 as SASEGT. The CDR3 length is 14 residues. After removal of 5 bases from V and 1 base from J, the junction contained 5 bases not matched to a gene. This CDR3 is CASSPRTGSYEQYF. DNA for the CDR3: TGTGCCAGCAGTCCTCGGACAGGTTCCTACGAGCAGTACTTC.

V and J are TRBV5-1 and TRBJ2-5, with D perhaps TRBD1 (5 bases). Trimming pared 0 bases from V and 2 bases from J, leaving 8 bases between. CDR3 length equals 14 residues. Per germline, CDR1 SGHRS and CDR2 YFSETQ. In DNA, the CDR3 is TGCGCCAGCAGCTTGGCACAGGAACAAGAGACCCAGTACTTC. Its protein product is CASSLAQEQETQYF. Based on the CDR3 plus reference TRBV5-1 and TRBJ2-5, the full variable domain is KAGVTQTPRYLIKTRGQQVTLSCSPISGHRSVSWYQQTPGQGLQFLFEYFSETQRNKGNFPGRFSGRQFSNSRSEMNVSTLELGDSALYLCASSLAQEQETQYFGPGTRLLVL.